Sequencing of this T cell receptor (beta chain) was carried out in a study of OX40 agonist ivuxolimab in advanced cancers. Germline assignment: CDR1 MDHEN and CDR2 SYDVKM. The V end lost 7 bases, the J end lost 1 base, and 9 bases lay between the germline ends. This CDR3 contains 13 residues. Method: immunoSEQ multiplex PCR; TCRdb's copy keeps in-frame clones and lacks some. The repertoire has some 150,000 clones, 90% of them found once; the top ten carry less than 1.1%. The chain has TRBV28 and TRBJ2-3; tentative D call: TRBD2 (6 bases). The sequence was collected from an adult with an advanced solid tumor such as melanoma, head and neck, liver or kidney cancer. The source was CD4+ or CD8+ T cells sorted from blood, collected in a trial of the OX40 agonist ivuxolimab. The CDR3 loop reads CASTPGGTDTQYF. CDR3 bases: TGTGCCAGCACCCCGGGGGGCACAGATACGCAGTATTTT.